The rows below give T cell receptor beta chains drawn from one sample of a study of blood T cell repertoires in COVID-19. This table comes from immunoSEQ multiplex PCR, and its TCRdb copy is limited to in-frame clones, with some not included. The sample lists about 140,000 clones, roughly 85% occurring once. The sequencing input was peripheral blood. Source of these receptors: a man aged 50 or older with acute or convalescent COVID-19. Each CDR3 is given with its conserved first and last residue. The order of the fields is V gene, D gene, clone size, J gene, CDR3 protein, CDR3 DNA. A D gene is named only where the DNA matches it firmly. Part of the rows lack a size; the others show once, few, many or a class for expanded clones.

V: TRBV11-2; D: TRBD1; size: NA; J: TRBJ1-1; CDR3: CASSLRGQGLNTEAFF; DNA: TGTGCCAGCAGCTTAAGGGGACAGGGCCTAAACACTGAAGCTTTCTTT
V: TRBV15; D: NA; size: few; J: TRBJ2-1; CDR3: CATSSSRGNEQFF; DNA: TGTGCCACCAGCTCGAGCAGGGGCAATGAGCAGTTCTTC
V: TRBV25-1; D: NA; size: NA; J: TRBJ1-4; CDR3: CASSGDAGVTNEKLFF; DNA: TGTGCCAGCAGTGGAGACGCAGGGGTTACTAATGAAAAACTGTTTTTT
V: TRBV5-4; D: TRBD1; size: NA; J: TRBJ1-6; CDR3: CASSLDRVSSPLHF; DNA: TGTGCCAGCAGCTTAGACAGGGTTAGTTCACCCCTCCACTTT
V: TRBV21-1; D: NA; size: NA; J: TRBJ1-2; CDR3: CASSNGGGTEELKSNGYTF; DNA: TGTGCCAGCAGCAACGGGGGGGGGACAGAGGAGCTTAAGAGCAATGGCTACACCTTC
V: TRBV27; D: NA; size: NA; J: TRBJ2-1; CDR3: CASSPGDNEQFF; DNA: TGTGCCAGCAGTCCCGGGGACAATGAGCAGTTCTTC
V: TRBV29-1; D: TRBD1; size: NA; J: TRBJ1-5; CDR3: CSVEEGQGFGPQHF; DNA: TGCAGCGTTGAAGAGGGACAGGGCTTTGGGCCCCAGCATTTT
V: TRBV19; D: TRBD1; size: NA; J: TRBJ2-1; CDR3: CASKGAGAYNEQFF; DNA: TGTGCCAGTAAGGGGGCAGGAGCCTACAATGAGCAGTTCTTC
V: TRBV5-4; D: TRBD1; size: NA; J: TRBJ1-6; CDR3: CASSSQRQGRNNSPLHF; DNA: TGTGCCAGCAGCTCCCAGCGACAGGGGAGGAATAATTCACCCCTCCACTTT
V: TRBV19; D: NA; size: NA; J: TRBJ1-3; CDR3: CASSIRTRDTIYF; DNA: TGTGCCAGTAGTATTAGAACTCGAGACACCATATATTTT
V: TRBV2; D: NA; size: NA; J: TRBJ2-5; CDR3: CASQQGTQYF; DNA: TGTGCCAGTCAACAGGGGACCCAGTACTTC
V: TRBV12-3/TRBV12-4; D: NA; size: NA; J: TRBJ1-1; CDR3: CASSFNTGEAFF; DNA: TGTGCCAGCAGTTTTAATACCGGGGAAGCTTTCTTT
V: TRBV6-5; D: TRBD2; size: NA; J: TRBJ2-1; CDR3: CASSSSGTSGNEQFF; DNA: TGTGCCAGCAGTTCGAGCGGGACTAGCGGGAATGAGCAGTTCTTC
V: TRBV2; D: NA; size: NA; J: TRBJ2-1; CDR3: CASSEIGGNEQFF; DNA: TGTGCCAGCAGTGAAATCGGGGGCAATGAGCAGTTCTTC
V: TRBV5-1; D: NA; size: few; J: TRBJ1-1; CDR3: CASRRQENTEAFF; DNA: TGCGCCAGCAGACGACAGGAAAACACTGAAGCTTTCTTT
V: TRBV7-3; D: NA; size: NA; J: TRBJ1-6; CDR3: CASSLTGIANSPLHF; DNA: TGTGCCAGCAGTCTGACCGGGATAGCGAATTCACCCCTCCACTTT
V: TRBV10-1; D: NA; size: NA; J: TRBJ1-5; CDR3: CASSEAAGLPQHF; DNA: TGCGCCAGCAGTGAAGCGGCCGGGCTACCCCAGCATTTT
V: TRBV2; D: TRBD1; size: NA; J: TRBJ1-2; CDR3: CASSAGGGNYGYTF; DNA: TGTGCCAGCAGTGCAGGGGGCGGGAACTATGGCTACACCTTC
V: TRBV30; D: TRBD1; size: NA; J: TRBJ2-3; CDR3: CAWSPWDSGLDTQYF; DNA: TGTGCCTGGAGCCCGTGGGACAGTGGCTTGGATACGCAGTATTTT
V: TRBV19; D: TRBD1; size: NA; J: TRBJ2-7; CDR3: CASKASWDRASYEQYF; DNA: TGTGCCAGTAAGGCCTCCTGGGACAGGGCCTCCTACGAGCAGTACTTC
V: TRBV4-1; D: TRBD1; size: NA; J: TRBJ1-6; CDR3: CASSLGQSDYNSPLHF; DNA: TGCGCCAGCAGCCTGGGACAGTCAGACTATAATTCACCCCTCCACTTT
V: TRBV19; D: TRBD2; size: NA; J: TRBJ2-5; CDR3: CASSLLAGQPETQYF; DNA: TGTGCCAGTAGCCTACTAGCGGGCCAACCCGAGACCCAGTACTTC
V: TRBV7-9; D: NA; size: NA; J: TRBJ1-1; CDR3: CASSFAENTEAFF; DNA: TGTGCCAGCAGCTTCGCAGAGAACACTGAAGCTTTCTTT
V: TRBV9; D: TRBD2; size: NA; J: TRBJ2-7; CDR3: CASSAAGSFYEQYF; DNA: TGTGCCAGCAGCGCAGCGGGAAGCTTCTACGAGCAGTACTTC
V: TRBV4-1; D: TRBD2; size: once; J: TRBJ2-7; CDR3: CASSPRGTAGTSGDPYEQYF; DNA: TGCGCCAGCAGTCCTCGGGGGACAGCAGGGACTAGCGGAGATCCCTACGAGCAGTACTTC
V: TRBV19; D: NA; size: NA; J: TRBJ2-7; CDR3: CASSIVSGSSYEQYF; DNA: TGTGCCAGTAGTATAGTAAGTGGGAGCTCCTACGAGCAGTACTTC
V: TRBV7-9; D: NA; size: NA; J: TRBJ1-1; CDR3: CASSLGGENTEAFF; DNA: TGTGCCAGCAGCTTAGGGGGGGAGAATACTGAAGCTTTCTTT
V: TRBV7-9; D: TRBD2; size: NA; J: TRBJ2-1; CDR3: CASSPNPSSGRAREQFF; DNA: TGTGCCAGCAGCCCGAACCCATCTAGCGGGAGGGCCCGGGAGCAGTTCTTC
V: TRBV5-4; D: NA; size: NA; J: TRBJ2-6; CDR3: CASRVSEANVLTF; DNA: TGTGCCAGCCGGGTGTCTGAGGCCAACGTCCTGACTTTC
V: TRBV7-2; D: TRBD1; size: NA; J: TRBJ2-7; CDR3: CASSFGTGAYEQYF; DNA: TGTGCCAGCAGCTTTGGGACAGGGGCCTACGAGCAGTACTTC
V: TRBV5-1; D: TRBD2; size: NA; J: TRBJ2-5; CDR3: CASSVGGDTGETQYF; DNA: TGCGCCAGCAGCGTCGGGGGGGACACCGGGGAGACCCAGTACTTC
V: TRBV7-3; D: NA; size: NA; J: TRBJ1-5; CDR3: CASSLTVLAGSRPQHF; DNA: TGTGCCAGCAGCTTAACGGTGTTAGCCGGGAGTCGGCCCCAGCATTTT
V: TRBV9; D: TRBD2; size: NA; J: TRBJ2-1; CDR3: CASSGTGTSRFHEQFF; DNA: TGTGCCAGCAGCGGAACCGGGACTAGCAGATTCCATGAGCAGTTCTTC
V: TRBV10-3; D: TRBD1; size: NA; J: TRBJ1-5; CDR3: CAISERQGAGQPQHF; DNA: TGTGCCATCAGTGAGAGACAGGGGGCCGGTCAGCCCCAGCATTTT
V: TRBV5-1; D: TRBD1; size: few; J: TRBJ2-5; CDR3: CASRKGTVQETQYF; DNA: TGCGCCAGCAGAAAAGGGACAGTACAAGAGACCCAGTACTTC
V: TRBV12-3/TRBV12-4; D: NA; size: NA; J: TRBJ1-2; CDR3: CASSRRDGYTF; DNA: TGTGCCAGCAGTCGCAGGGATGGCTACACCTTC
V: TRBV11-2; D: NA; size: NA; J: TRBJ1-2; CDR3: CASSFGSNTYGYTF; DNA: TGTGCCAGCAGCTTCGGGTCGAACACGTATGGCTACACCTTC
V: TRBV10-2; D: NA; size: NA; J: TRBJ2-3; CDR3: CASKTGNQGPFTDTQYF; DNA: TGCGCCAGCAAGACGGGGAATCAGGGGCCTTTCACAGATACGCAGTATTTT
V: TRBV4-1; D: TRBD1; size: NA; J: TRBJ2-7; CDR3: CASSLLLGTGLYEQYF; DNA: TGCGCCAGCAGCCTCCTTTTAGGGACAGGTCTCTACGAGCAGTACTTC
V: TRBV10-3; D: TRBD1; size: NA; J: TRBJ2-7; CDR3: CAIDAGQGVVAQYF; DNA: TGTGCCATAGATGCGGGACAGGGGGTGGTTGCGCAGTACTTC
V: TRBV5-1; D: NA; size: NA; J: TRBJ1-1; CDR3: CASSPITRLNTEAFF; DNA: TGCGCCAGCAGCCCCATCACGAGGTTGAACACTGAAGCTTTCTTT
V: TRBV10-3; D: NA; size: NA; J: TRBJ1-5; CDR3: CAISESREPQHF; DNA: TGTGCCATCAGTGAGTCGCGGGAGCCCCAGCATTTT
V: TRBV5-4; D: TRBD1; size: NA; J: TRBJ2-7; CDR3: CASSTLGQGFYEQYF; DNA: TGTGCCAGCAGCACCCTGGGACAGGGGTTTTACGAGCAGTACTTC
V: TRBV10-1; D: NA; size: NA; J: TRBJ2-5; CDR3: CASSYTGRDQETQYF; DNA: TGCGCCAGCAGTTATACAGGACGGGACCAAGAGACCCAGTACTTC
V: TRBV4-1; D: NA; size: NA; J: TRBJ2-3; CDR3: CASSAFSTGSTDTQYF; DNA: TGCGCCAGCAGCGCCTTCTCGACAGGTAGCACAGATACGCAGTATTTT
V: TRBV5-1; D: TRBD1; size: NA; J: TRBJ1-5; CDR3: CASSLRQGGSPQHF; DNA: TGCGCCAGCAGCTTGCGACAGGGAGGCTCGCCCCAGCATTTT
V: TRBV6-5; D: NA; size: NA; J: TRBJ1-2; CDR3: CASSSTTVAYTF; DNA: TGTGCCAGCAGTTCTACGACAGTCGCCTATACCTTC
V: TRBV9; D: TRBD1; size: NA; J: TRBJ1-2; CDR3: CASSGGQGGGYGYTF; DNA: TGTGCCAGCAGCGGAGGACAGGGAGGCGGCTATGGCTACACCTTC
V: TRBV15; D: NA; size: NA; J: TRBJ2-3; CDR3: CATSPQVSSTDTQYF; DNA: TGTGCCACCAGCCCACAGGTATCGAGCACAGATACGCAGTATTTT
V: TRBV7-3; D: NA; size: NA; J: TRBJ1-1; CDR3: CASSPRGGGARAEAFF; DNA: TGTGCCAGCAGCCCCCGAGGGGGGGGAGCGAGGGCTGAAGCTTTCTTT
V: TRBV5-4; D: NA; size: once; J: TRBJ1-1; CDR3: CASSLRSERGTEAFF; DNA: TGTGCCAGCAGCTTGAGGTCCGAACGGGGCACTGAAGCTTTCTTT
V: TRBV5-1; D: TRBD1; size: NA; J: TRBJ2-2; CDR3: CASSPGQGVTGELFF; DNA: TGCGCCAGCTCCCCGGGACAGGGTGTCACCGGGGAGCTGTTTTTT
V: TRBV14; D: TRBD1; size: NA; J: TRBJ1-6; CDR3: CASSQMSGTANSPLHF; DNA: TGTGCCAGCAGCCAGATGAGTGGGACAGCGAATTCACCCCTCCACTTT
V: TRBV25-1; D: NA; size: NA; J: TRBJ2-7; CDR3: CASSELNRVEQYF; DNA: TGTGCCAGCAGTGAATTAAACCGGGTCGAGCAGTACTTC
V: TRBV5-1; D: NA; size: NA; J: TRBJ2-1; CDR3: CASSLFDSSYNEQFF; DNA: TGCGCCAGCAGCTTGTTCGACAGCTCCTACAATGAGCAGTTCTTC
V: TRBV9; D: TRBD2; size: few; J: TRBJ2-1; CDR3: CASSETSGGIYNEQFF; DNA: TGTGCCAGCAGCGAGACTAGCGGGGGCATATACAATGAGCAGTTCTTC
V: TRBV9; D: NA; size: NA; J: TRBJ2-2; CDR3: CASSPRQENTGELFF; DNA: TGTGCCAGCAGCCCCCGACAGGAGAACACCGGGGAGCTGTTTTTT
V: TRBV5-4; D: TRBD1; size: once; J: TRBJ1-5; CDR3: CASSLGAGGDQPQHF; DNA: TGTGCCAGCAGCTTGGGTGCAGGGGGAGACCAGCCCCAGCATTTT
V: TRBV24-1; D: NA; size: NA; J: TRBJ2-3; CDR3: CATSDKTDTQYF; DNA: TGTGCCACCAGTGACAAAACAGATACGCAGTATTTT
V: TRBV15; D: TRBD1; size: NA; J: TRBJ1-2; CDR3: CATSRDRQGEYGYTF; DNA: TGTGCCACCAGCAGAGATCGACAGGGGGAGTATGGCTACACCTTC